This section outlines one TCR beta chain sequence together with its context. The record originates from a study of blood T cell repertoires in COVID-19. CDR1 LNHDA and CDR2 SQIVND come from the germline V gene (reference sequence). CDR3 length: 11 amino acids. The germline V and J ends were trimmed by 7 bases and 0 bases, with 3 bases remaining between them. The authors' processing: Researchers report that nucleated cell counts were estimated from reference gene primer amplification. Assay used: immunoSEQ multiplex PCR; TCRdb lists only in-frame clones, some missing. V and J calls and clone size are those listed in that table; D and trimming were worked out from the DNA. The top ten clones hold under 2% of a sample with 400,000 to 550,000 clones, 87% of them seen once. Cohorts were determined from participant-reported clinical history.

The sample taken for sequencing was PBMCs or T cells enriched from blood (not recorded which). The gene calls are TRBV19 and TRBJ1-2, with D unclear. The TCR comes from a woman between 18 and 30 years old with acute COVID-19. The CDR3 region is CASTTNYGYTF. CDR3 bases: TGTGCCAGTACAACTAACTATGGCTACACCTTC. The full variable domain, with the rest looked up from reference TRBV19 and TRBJ1-2, is DGGITQSPKYLFRKEGQNVTLSCEQNLNHDAMYWYRQDPGQGLRLIYYSQIVNDFQKGDIAEGYSVSREKKESFPLTVTSAQKNPTAFYLCASTTNYGYTFGSGTRLTVV.